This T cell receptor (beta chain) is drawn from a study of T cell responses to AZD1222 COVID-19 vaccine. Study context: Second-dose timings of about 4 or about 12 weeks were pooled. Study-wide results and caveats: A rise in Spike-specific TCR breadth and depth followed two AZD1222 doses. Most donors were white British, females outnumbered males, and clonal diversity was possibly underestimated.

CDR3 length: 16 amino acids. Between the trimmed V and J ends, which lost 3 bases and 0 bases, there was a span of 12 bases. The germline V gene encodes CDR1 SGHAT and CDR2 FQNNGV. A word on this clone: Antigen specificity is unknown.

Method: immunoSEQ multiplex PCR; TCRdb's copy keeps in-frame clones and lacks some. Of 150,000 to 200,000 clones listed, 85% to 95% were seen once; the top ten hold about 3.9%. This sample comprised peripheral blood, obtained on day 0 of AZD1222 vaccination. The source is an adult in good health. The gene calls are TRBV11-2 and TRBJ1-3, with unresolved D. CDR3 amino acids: CASSFTSARSGNTIYF. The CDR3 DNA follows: TGTGCCAGCAGCTTCACTTCGGCCCGCTCTGGAAACACCATATATTTT.